The next 25 T cell receptor beta chains were all read from a single sample in a study of post-analysis software for immune sequencing data. Study-wide points: When patients were compared with controls, about five TRBV segments were more frequent, TRBV5-6, TRBV5-1 and TRBV20-1 among them.

These receptors have no known antigen. Unique molecular identifiers featured in each of the TCR beta cDNA libraries. One entry per CDR3 protein, called by TCRdb with MiXCR from the PCR reads. The table shows about 620,000 distinct CDR3 sequences, with 44% occurring only once. Sequencing input: blood. These receptors all come from a girl between 10 and 17 years old with multiple sclerosis.

This rearrangement joins TRBV27 to TRBJ1-2; D call uncertain. Germline CDR1 and CDR2: MNHEY and SMNVEV (reference sequence). V lost 5 bases to trimming and J lost 7 bases, with 14 bases between them. The CDR3 totals 13 residues. CDR3 protein: CASSGRERGGYTF. CDR3 bases: TGTGCCAGCAGTGGCCGGGAGCGTGGTGGCTACACCTTC.

This clonotype was observed a few times. CDR3 sequence (DNA): TGTGCCAGCAGGAGACACCCCACTGGTGAAAAACTGTTTTTT. Translation gives CASRRHPTGEKLFF. The chain combines TRBV2 with TRBJ1-4; D is unclear. V lost 6 bases and J 7 bases, leaving 15 bases between the germline ends. The CDR3 runs to 14 residues. Germline V gene data show CDR1 as SNHLY and CDR2 as FYNNEI.

Comments on this clonotype: It may be a read error: a sequence one base away is much more abundant. The gene calls are TRBV20-1 and TRBJ1-1; 8 bases fit TRBD1. From germline, CDR1 is DFQATT and CDR2 SNEGSKA (reference sequence). V was pared by 5 bases and J by 1 base, with 3 bases of the junction left unmatched. There are 13 residues in the CDR3. The DNA of the CDR3 is TGCAGTGCTGGGACAGGTTCGAACACTGAAGCTTTCTTT. Amino acids: CSAGTGSNTEAFF.

This clonotype came up many times. An end of the junction does not agree with germline; a read error may underlie this. This chain connects TRBV12-3 or TRBV12-4 to TRBJ2-1, with 9 bases aligning to TRBD2. The CDR3 is 15 amino acids. CDR3 sequence: CASSLAGGAYNEQFF. Here the CDR3 DNA reads TGCGCCAGCAGCTTGGCGGGGGGGGCATACAATGAGCAGTTCTTC.

The CDR3 here is CSAREGTGWETQYF. CDR3 DNA sequence: TGCAGTGCTAGAGAGGGGACAGGGTGGGAGACCCAGTACTTC. This rearrangement joins TRBV20-1 to TRBJ2-5; TRBD1 matches at 9 bases. The CDR3 spans 14 residues. J was trimmed by 5 bases and V by 0 bases; bases with no gene match: 4. Per germline, CDR1 DFQATT and CDR2 SNEGSKA (reference sequence).

This clonotype occurred a few times. The chain joins TRBV24-1 to TRBJ2-7, with unresolved D. The CDR3 has 14 residues. CDR1 and CDR2 (germline): KGHDR, SFDVKD. The V gene lost 4 bases and the J gene lost 0 bases, with 9 bases spanning the gap. DNA of the CDR3: TGTGCCACCAGTGACAGGTGGAGCTCCTACGAGCAGTACTTC. It codes for CATSDRWSSYEQYF.

This rearrangement joins TRBV29-1 to TRBJ2-5; 7 nucleotides line up with TRBD1. The CDR3 is made up of 15 amino acids. In germline, CDR1 is SQVTM, CDR2 ANQGSEA. With 2 bases clipped from V and 1 base from J, the junction kept 7 bases outside the gene matches. The CDR3 nucleotides are TGCAGCGTTGAACCGGAGAGGGGGCTCCAAGAGACCCAGTACTTC. Residues: CSVEPERGLQETQYF.

This chain links TRBV10-3 with TRBJ2-7; possibly TRBD1 for D (6 bases). The CDR3 sequence is 14 residues long. V lost 4 bases and J lost 1, with 11 bases in between. CDR1 is ENHRY and CDR2 is SYGVKD in the germline V gene. CDR3 sequence: CAISGAGVSYEQYF. As DNA, the CDR3 is TGTGCCATCAGTGGGGCAGGGGTATCCTACGAGCAGTACTTC.

The chain joins TRBV7-9 to TRBJ2-1; TRBD2 matches 7 bases. The CDR3 spans 16 residues. Germline-derived CDR1 and CDR2 are SEHNR and FQNEAQ (reference sequence). J gave up 3 bases and V 5 bases, and 10 bases lay outside the gene matches. The CDR3 DNA reads TGTGCCAGCAGCCCGGGGGGAGGAACACTCTACAATGAGCAGTTCTTC. Its translation is CASSPGGGTLYNEQFF.

J is TRBJ2-1 and V is TRBV5-1; D gene unclear. V was pared by 4 bases and J by 2 bases, with 16 bases between. CDR1 is SGHRS and CDR2 is YFSETQ in the germline V gene. The CDR3 is 16 residues long. CDR3: CASSPVGTGAYNEQFF. CDR3 nucleotide sequence: TGCGCCAGCAGCCCGGTGGGAACGGGTGCCTACAATGAGCAGTTCTTC.

The V and J genes are TRBV3-1 and TRBJ2-5, with 7 bases lining up with TRBD2. CDR1 and CDR2 from the germline V gene are LGHDT and YNNKEL (reference sequence). The CDR3 is made up of 14 amino acids. With V trimmed by 4 bases and J by 1 base, 3 bases remained unmatched. CDR3 in DNA: TGTGCCAGCAGCCTCGGGACTACCCAAGAGACCCAGTACTTC. It yields the protein CASSLGTTQETQYF.

The rearrangement links TRBV5-1 to TRBJ2-3; 10 bases agree with TRBD2. This CDR3 has 17 amino acids. V was pared by 1 base and J by 2 bases, with 7 bases of the junction left unmatched. CDR1 and CDR2 from the germline V gene are SGHRS and YFSETQ. The CDR3 DNA sequence: TGCGCCAGCAGCTTGACGGTACTAGCGGGGAACACAGATACGCAGTATTTT. Its translation is CASSLTVLAGNTDTQYF.

The chain joins TRBV11-3 to TRBJ2-7; TRBD1 matches 7 bases. The CDR3 is 14 amino acids. The germline gives CDR1 SGHNT, CDR2 YENEEA. Trimming cost V 0 bases and J 5 bases; bases outside gene matches: 4. The CDR3 DNA sequence: TGTGCCAGCAGCTTAGAACACAGGGGCCACGAGCAGTACTTC. Its translation: CASSLEHRGHEQYF.

The V gene is TRBV6-1, the J gene TRBJ2-7; 7 bases agree with TRBD2. This CDR3 comprises 16 residues. The V gene end was trimmed by 1 base and the J gene end by 0 bases; junction bases not matched to a gene: 6. Germline values: CDR1 MNHNS, CDR2 SASEGT. The CDR3 protein is CASSEGAGASSYEQYF. The CDR3 bases are TGTGCCAGCAGTGAAGGGGCGGGAGCCTCCTCCTACGAGCAGTACTTC.

This chain uses TRBV12-3 or TRBV12-4 with TRBJ2-7, with 8 bases matching TRBD2. The CDR3 is made up of 14 amino acids. Trimming at V came to 3 bases and at J to 5 bases, leaving 6 bases not matched to a gene. CDR3: CASSLRGRNDEQYF. CDR3 nucleotide sequence: TGTGCCAGCAGTTTGCGCGGGAGGAACGACGAGCAGTACTTC.

The chain couples TRBV7-2 to TRBJ2-7, with 9 nucleotides matching TRBD2. The CDR3 runs to 13 residues. J was trimmed by 10 bases and V by 3 bases; bases with no gene match: 7. Germline V gives CDR1 SGHTA, CDR2 FQGNSA. CDR3 nucleotides: TGTGCCAGCAGCTTTAGTAGCGGGAGCCATCAGTACTTC. This sequence encodes CASSFSSGSHQYF. The complete variable domain, with remaining parts taken from reference TRBV7-2 and TRBJ2-7, reads GAGVSQSPSNKVTEKGKDVELRCDPISGHTALYWYRQSLGQGLEFLIYFQGNSAPDKSGLPSDRFSAERTGGSVSTLTIQRTQQEDSAVYLCASSFSSGSHQYFGPGTRLTVT.

This clonotype was seen a handful of times. The DNA is omitted, as the CDR3 cannot be located on it reliably, and the CDR3 follows TCRdb's listing. The chain carries TRBV29-1 and TRBJ2-6. The CDR3 spans 14 amino acids, including both terminal residues. CDR1 and CDR2 from the germline V gene are SQVTM and ANQGSEA. The CDR3 is CSVASGSGANVRTF.

V is TRBV10-3 and J is TRBJ2-3; 9 bases fit TRBD1. The CDR3 consists of 13 residues. Germline lookup yields CDR1 ENHRY and CDR2 SYGVKD. With V trimmed by 11 bases and J by 5 bases, 8 bases remained unmatched. CDR3 sequence reads: CALRDRDQDTQYF. The CDR3 DNA reads as TGTGCCCTCCGGGACAGGGATCAAGATACGCAGTATTTT.

This clonotype was observed a few times. The rearrangement joins TRBV6-5 to TRBJ2-3, with TRBD1 matching 9 bases. CDR3 size: 14 residues. Germline CDR1 reads MNHEY; CDR2 reads SVGAGI. V lost 7 bases to trimming and J lost 7 bases; unmatched junction nucleotides: 9. In DNA, the CDR3 is TGTGCCAGCAATCCGATACAGGGGGCATATACGCAGTATTTT. Protein: CASNPIQGAYTQYF.

The rearrangement joins TRBV12-3 or TRBV12-4 to TRBJ2-7, with D perhaps matching TRBD1 (6 bases). The CDR3 loop spans 11 amino acids. The V gene lost 4 bases and the J gene lost 10 bases, with 11 bases spanning the gap. The chain's CDR3 is CASSSTQGQYF. CDR3 sequence (DNA): TGTGCCAGCAGTTCAACACAGGGACAGTACTTC.

The chain links TRBV4-1 to TRBJ1-3; D is possibly TRBD1 (5 bases). The germline V gene has CDR1 MGHRA and CDR2 YSYEKL. The CDR3 is 19 residues long. The V end lost 4 bases, the J end lost 0 bases, and 22 bases lay between the germline ends. The CDR3 region is CASSPSGTGTVHSGNTIYF. For the CDR3, the DNA is TGCGCCAGCAGCCCATCCGGAACCGGGACGGTCCACTCTGGAAACACCATATATTTT.

This clonotype was seen a handful of times. The chain links TRBV2 to TRBJ2-7; maybe TRBD1 (5 bases). V was clipped by 10 bases and J by 1 base, with 11 bases between them. CDR1 is SNHLY and CDR2 is FYNNEI in the germline V gene. This CDR3 is built from 12 residues. CDR3 sequence: CATRQWSYEQYF. The DNA of the CDR3 is TGTGCCACAAGACAGTGGTCCTACGAGCAGTACTTC.

This clonotype was recorded once. The chain combines TRBV5-1 with TRBJ2-7; D might be TRBD1 (5 bases). Germline CDR1 and CDR2: SGHRS and YFSETQ. Deletions cut 2 bases from V and 4 bases from J, with 19 bases between. CDR3 size: 16 residues. The CDR3 DNA is TGCGCCAGCAGCTTCTCCGCCGGACACCTTATGTACGAGCAGTACTTC. It yields the protein CASSFSAGHLMYEQYF.

The chain couples TRBV12-3 or TRBV12-4 to TRBJ2-1, with D perhaps matching TRBD2 (6 bases). This CDR3 region has 15 residues. V lost 6 bases and J 5 bases, leaving 17 bases between the germline ends. DNA of the CDR3: TGTGCCAGCAGCGCGGGACTCCTACCTAACAATGAGCAGTTCTTC. Its translation: CASSAGLLPNNEQFF.

This clonotype showed up just a few times. CDR3 sequence reads: CSAPDTSSYNSPLHF. DNA for the CDR3: TGCAGTGCTCCCGACACTAGCTCCTATAATTCACCCCTCCACTTT. J is TRBJ1-6 and V is TRBV20-1; D is unclear. Trimming stripped 5 bases from V and 0 bases from J, with 11 bases between. Germline loops: CDR1 DFQATT, CDR2 SNEGSKA (reference sequence). This CDR3 is built from 15 residues.